Presented here are 7 T cell receptor beta chains from one specimen sequenced in a study of vaccination effects on CD4 cells after COVID-19. Antigens for these TCRs are unknown. Culture lasted about ten days before CD4+ T cell isolation. Profiled with immunoSEQ multiplex PCR; TCRdb holds only in-frame clones, not every one. The sample includes about 74,000 clones, more than 70% of them seen just once. The specimen comprised CD4+ T cells from PBMCs cultured without peptide, sampled before COVID-19 vaccination. The receptors were gathered from a human donor who received a COVID-19 vaccine.

The chain is built from TRBV24-1 and TRBJ2-5; D unresolved. The germline gives CDR1 KGHDR, CDR2 SFDVKD. The length of the CDR3 is 13 residues. The V end was cut by 4 bases, the J end by 2 bases, with 7 bases between. The CDR3 sequence: CATSEWGQETQYF. The CDR3 region has the DNA TGTGCCACCAGTGAGTGGGGACAAGAGACCCAGTACTTC.

This chain uses TRBV21-1 with TRBJ2-7; the listed D gene, TRBD1, was not tested against the DNA. TRBV21-1 is described as a pseudogene. The CDR3 length is 16 residues. The CDR3 bases are TGTGCCAGCAGCAAAGGGTTGTCAGGGGGTGTGTACGAGCAGTACGTC. Amino acid sequence: CASSKGLSGGVYEQYV.

Turning to this clone: This same CDR3 is encoded by further DNA sequences in the sample. The rearrangement uses TRBV5-6 and TRBJ1-3; 7 positions agree with TRBD1. The CDR3 has 13 residues. The junction had 1 base not matched to a gene; V was cut back by 0 bases and J by 7 bases. Germline assignment: CDR1 SGHDT and CDR2 YYEEEE. CDR3 coding DNA: TGTGCCAGCAGCTTGGGCAGGGGGAACACCATATATTTT. It is translated as CASSLGRGNTIYF. Full variable domain (remainder filled in from reference TRBV5-6 and TRBJ1-3): DAGVTQSPTHLIKTRGQQVTLRCSPKSGHDTVSWYQQALGQGPQFIFQYYEEEERQRGNFPDRFSGHQFPNYSSELNVNALLLGDSALYLCASSLGRGNTIYFGEGSWLTVV.

The chain carries TRBV6-4 and TRBJ2-3; 8 nucleotides agree with TRBD1. The CDR3 loop spans 15 amino acids. The V gene's germline CDR1 is MRHNA and CDR2 SNTAGT. V lost 1 base and J lost 6; bases outside the gene matches: 6. The CDR3 loop reads CASSDWQGAADTQYF. DNA for the CDR3: TGTGCCAGCAGTGACTGGCAGGGGGCGGCGGATACGCAGTATTTT.

The chain joins TRBV5-5 to TRBJ2-7; tentatively, D is TRBD1 or TRBD2 (5 bases each). This CDR3 has 16 residues. Germline CDR1 SGHKS, CDR2 YYEKEE (reference sequence). Trimming left V 5 bases short and J 3 bases short, with 21 bases between. DNA of the CDR3: TGTGCCAGCAGACGAGGAGCGGACAACCAGAACTACGAGCAGTACGTC. It translates to CASRRGADNQNYEQYV.

The V call is TRBV18, the J call TRBJ2-2; D is perhaps TRBD1 or TRBD2 (5 bases each). Germline V lookup: CDR1 KGHSH, CDR2 LQKENI. CDR3 length: 16 amino acids. Trimming removed 1 base from V and 5 bases from J, with 14 bases in between. CDR3 DNA: TGTGCCAGCTCACCACGGTCTCAGGGACCGACCGGGGAGCTGTTTTTT. Residues: CASSPRSQGPTGELFF.

V gene TRBV19 combines with J gene TRBJ2-2; D unclear. Per the germline V gene, CDR1 is LNHDA and CDR2 is SQIVND (reference sequence). CDR3 length: 14 amino acids. V dropped 1 base and J dropped 1 base, with 4 bases sitting between them. The CDR3, as DNA: TGTGCCAGTAGTATAGGGGGGAACACCGGGGAGCTGTTTTTT. As protein: CASSIGGNTGELFF.